Listed here are 29 T cell receptor beta chains from one sample, sequenced in a study of OX40 agonist ivuxolimab in advanced cancers. The protocol was immunoSEQ multiplex PCR, while the TCRdb copy is restricted to in-frame clones and leaves out a portion. This table holds about 37,000 clones, roughly 87% found once. The sequences come from CD4+ or CD8+ T cells sorted from blood, collected in a trial of the OX40 agonist ivuxolimab. The source is an adult with an advanced solid tumor such as melanoma, head and neck, liver or kidney cancer.

The chain couples TRBV7-9 to TRBJ2-2; 7 nucleotides align to TRBD1. V was pared by 9 bases and J by 3 bases, with 4 bases of the junction left unmatched. The CDR3 runs 13 residues. Germline CDR1 SEHNR, CDR2 FQNEAQ (reference sequence). CDR3 residues: CASNDRDTGELFF. CDR3 in DNA: TGTGCCAGTAACGACAGGGACACCGGGGAGCTGTTTTTT.

V is TRBV19 and J is TRBJ2-7; 12 bases fit TRBD1. Germline-derived CDR1 and CDR2 are LNHDA and SQIVND (reference sequence). V lost 6 bases, J lost 5 bases, and 5 bases stayed unmatched. The CDR3 has 14 residues. The CDR3 loop reads CASRGTGGLDEQYF. CDR3 nucleotide sequence: TGTGCCAGTAGGGGGACAGGGGGCTTGGACGAGCAGTACTTC.

The chain combines TRBV19 with TRBJ1-2, with a weak D call TRBD1 (5 bases). The CDR3 length is 13 residues. Germline V gene sequence: CDR1 LNHDA, CDR2 SQIVND (reference sequence). V lost 2 bases and J 5 bases, leaving 9 bases between the germline ends. DNA of the CDR3: TGTGCCAGTAGTATAACAGGAAATTATGGCTACACCTTC. Protein sequence: CASSITGNYGYTF.

The chain employs TRBV5-1 and TRBJ2-7; a weak D match, TRBD2 (5 bases). V lost 2 bases and J 0 bases, leaving 12 bases between the germline ends. The CDR3 sequence is 15 residues long. The germline V gene encodes CDR1 SGHRS and CDR2 YFSETQ. CDR3 residues: CASSLFGVDSYEQYF. The CDR3, as DNA: TGCGCCAGCAGCTTATTCGGGGTCGACTCCTACGAGCAGTACTTC.

The rearrangement links TRBV27 to TRBJ1-2, with TRBD1 matching 7 bases. The CDR3 runs to 14 residues. J was trimmed by 7 bases and V by 8 bases; bases with no gene match: 13. Germline assignment: CDR1 MNHEY and CDR2 SMNVEV (reference sequence). The CDR3 coding sequence is TGTGCCAGCGGCCTACAGGGGATGAGTTCTGGCTACACCTTC. It codes for CASGLQGMSSGYTF.

The chain couples TRBV19 to TRBJ1-5, with D hard to call. This CDR3 has 13 residues. The V gene lost 3 bases and the J gene lost 6 bases, with 9 bases spanning the gap. Germline V gene sequence: CDR1 LNHDA, CDR2 SQIVND (reference sequence). CDR3: CASSMGGLQPQHF. In DNA form, the CDR3 reads TGTGCCAGTAGTATGGGAGGCCTTCAGCCCCAGCATTTT.

This clone has more than one count but fewer than ten. V and J are TRBV7-8 and TRBJ1-5; no clear D. CDR3 size: 16 residues. The germline gives CDR1 SGHVS, CDR2 FQNEAQ. Trimming left V 3 bases short and J 0 bases short, with 12 bases between. CDR3 in DNA: TGTGCCAGCAGCTTGGGCACGGAGGGTAGCAATCAGCCCCAGCATTTT. It specifies CASSLGTEGSNQPQHF.

This clone was seen just once. The chain couples TRBV15 to TRBJ1-2; 10 nucleotides line up with TRBD1. In germline, CDR1 is LNHNV, CDR2 YYDKDF (reference sequence). This CDR3 contains 14 residues. The V and J ends lost 7 bases and 8 bases, in that order; junction bases with no gene match: 10. CDR3 protein: CATKSGTGVIGYTF. The CDR3 region has the DNA TGTGCCACCAAATCCGGGACAGGGGTTATCGGCTACACCTTC.

There are a few counts of this clone. The chain is built from TRBV2 and TRBJ1-1, with 7 bases fitting TRBD1. CDR1 and CDR2 from the germline V gene are SNHLY and FYNNEI. This CDR3 region has 15 residues. J was trimmed by 1 base and V by 6 bases; bases with no gene match: 8. The CDR3 loop is CASRVTQGGNTEAFF. The CDR3 nucleotides read TGTGCCAGCAGAGTCACCCAGGGGGGGAACACTGAAGCTTTCTTT.

The V gene is TRBV4-1, the J gene TRBJ1-2; 8 bases are shared with TRBD1. The ends lost 0 bases at V and 7 bases at J; junction bases unmatched: 13. Germline CDR1 is MGHRA and CDR2 is YSYEKL. This CDR3 region has 17 residues. CDR3 in amino acids: CASSQDWGQGAWVGYTF. The CDR3, as DNA: TGCGCCAGCAGCCAAGATTGGGGGCAGGGGGCCTGGGTTGGCTACACCTTC.

There are many counts of this clone. The DNA for the CDR3 is TGTGCCAGCAGTTGGGGTTCTGGGCCCCAGCATTTT. Its protein is CASSWGSGPQHF. The chain has TRBV28 and TRBJ1-5; no clear D gene. The CDR3 loop spans 12 amino acids. The V and J ends lost 4 bases and 9 bases respectively, with 10 bases between them. Germline lookup yields CDR1 MDHEN and CDR2 SYDVKM.

This clone is a singleton in its sample. The chain joins TRBV6-5 to TRBJ2-1; D is possibly TRBD2 (7 bases). The CDR3 is 14 amino acids. The V gene lost 2 bases and the J gene lost 6 bases, with 11 bases spanning the gap. Germline V CDR1 and CDR2: MNHEY, SVGAGI. In nucleotides, the CDR3 is TGTGCCAGCAGTTACGTTGGGGGGGCCAATGAGCAGTTCTTC. This gives the protein CASSYVGGANEQFF.

V gene TRBV2 combines with J gene TRBJ2-4; TRBD2 matches 7 bases. The CDR3 runs 17 residues. Looked up from germline, CDR1 is SNHLY and CDR2 is FYNNEI. V lost 1 base to trimming and J lost 1 base; unmatched junction nucleotides: 7. CDR3 DNA sequence: TGTGCCAGCAGTGAAGTTCGGAACGGGGGGGCCAAAAACATTCAGTACTTC. It yields the protein CASSEVRNGGAKNIQYF.

The chain couples TRBV5-8 to TRBJ2-3; D unresolved. The ends were cut back, 1 base at V and 4 bases at J, with 7 bases in the middle. The CDR3 runs 13 residues. The germline CDR1 and CDR2 sequences are SGHTS and YDEGEE. The CDR3 coding sequence is TGTGCCAGCAGCTTGTTTGTGGCAGATACGCAGTATTTT. Translated: CASSLFVADTQYF. Variable domain in full (rest from reference TRBV5-8 and TRBJ2-3): EAGVTQSPTHLIKTRGQQATLRCSPISGHTSVYWYQQALGLGLQFLLWYDEGEERNRGNFPPRFSGRQFPNYSSELNVNALELEDSALYLCASSLFVADTQYFGPGTRLTVL.

This chain connects TRBV5-6 to TRBJ2-3; 8 bases fit TRBD2. The CDR3 sequence is 11 residues long. V lost 1 base, J lost 12 bases, and 1 base stayed unmatched. The V gene's germline CDR1 is SGHDT and CDR2 YYEEEE. The CDR3 bases are TGTGCCAGCAGCTTGCGGGGGGGCCAGTATTTT. It yields the protein CASSLRGGQYF.

J is TRBJ1-1 and V is TRBV5-4, with D possibly TRBD1 on 5 matching bases. The CDR3 runs to 15 residues. The ends were cut back, 2 bases at V and 6 bases at J, with 17 bases in the middle. The germline V gene has CDR1 SGHNT and CDR2 YYREEE (reference sequence). The DNA for the CDR3 is TGTGCCAGCAGCTTAGTGGGTCAGGGAGTGGCTGAAGCTTTCTTT. Its translation: CASSLVGQGVAEAFF.

This chain joins TRBV5-8 and TRBJ2-7; 10 bases agree with TRBD2. The CDR3 covers 16 residues. Per germline, CDR1 SGHTS and CDR2 YDEGEE. The trim removed 3 bases at V and 3 bases at J, leaving 9 bases unmatched. In DNA form, the CDR3 reads TGTGCCAGCAGCTCGCTGCCAAGCGGGGGGGACTACGAGCAGTACTTC. Protein product: CASSSLPSGGDYEQYF.

This chain connects TRBV20-1 to TRBJ1-1, with D perhaps matching TRBD1 (5 bases). There are 11 residues in the CDR3. Trimming removed 6 bases from V and 7 bases from J, with 12 bases in between. Germline V gene sequence: CDR1 DFQATT, CDR2 SNEGSKA (reference sequence). CDR3 sequence reads: CSAPAGIEAFF. CDR3 nucleotides: TGCAGTGCCCCAGCAGGGATTGAAGCTTTCTTT.

The chain has TRBV7-6 and TRBJ2-1, with D hard to call. CDR3 length: 11 residues. V was clipped by 5 bases and J by 5 bases, with 4 bases between them. From germline, CDR1 is SGHVS and CDR2 FNYEAQ. The CDR3 sequence: CASSANNEQFF. In DNA form, the CDR3 reads TGTGCCAGCAGCGCAAACAATGAGCAGTTCTTC.

The J gene is TRBJ2-1, the V gene TRBV2, with 10 bases lining up with TRBD2. The CDR3 totals 15 residues. From germline, CDR1 is SNHLY and CDR2 FYNNEI. V shed 1 base, J shed 5 bases, and the junction held 2 bases outside the gene matches. CDR3 in DNA: TGTGCCAGCAGTGAAGGTAGCGGGGGGAACAATGAGCAGTTCTTC. Its translation: CASSEGSGGNNEQFF. Combining the CDR3 with reference TRBV2 and TRBJ2-1 gives the whole variable domain EPEVTQTPSHQVTQMGQEVILRCVPISNHLYFYWYRQILGQKVEFLVSFYNNEISEKSEIFDDQFSVERPDGSNFTLKIRSTKLEDSAMYFCASSEGSGGNNEQFFGPGTRLTVL.

The chain links TRBV5-4 to TRBJ1-3; no clear D. Germline assignment: CDR1 SGHNT and CDR2 YYREEE (reference sequence). The CDR3 is made up of 14 amino acids. Trimming took off 0 bases at V and 4 bases at J, with 8 bases between the two ends. CDR3 sequence reads: CASSLAGTGNTIYF. The CDR3 DNA follows: TGTGCCAGCAGCTTGGCCGGCACCGGAAACACCATATATTTT.

In this sample, this clone turned up a few times. Other DNA sequences in this specimen translate into the identical CDR3. The gene calls are TRBV15 and TRBJ2-1; D is possibly TRBD1 or TRBD2 (5 bases each). V lost 2 bases and J lost 1, with 12 bases in between. Germline V gene data show CDR1 as LNHNV and CDR2 as YYDKDF (reference sequence). The CDR3 has 16 amino acids. Here the CDR3 DNA reads TGTGCCACCAGCAGACAGGGAGTTGGATCCTACAATGAGCAGTTCTTC. Amino acids: CATSRQGVGSYNEQFF.

J is TRBJ1-1 and V is TRBV2; D may be TRBD1 (5 bases). Between the trimmed V and J ends, which lost 2 bases and 2 bases, there was a span of 9 bases. Germline CDR1 SNHLY, CDR2 FYNNEI. The CDR3 sequence is 14 residues long. The CDR3 DNA reads TGTGCCAGCAGTGAAAGGGGACCAAACACTGAAGCTTTCTTT. Translating it yields CASSERGPNTEAFF.

This clone has only a few counts. This chain connects TRBV7-9 to TRBJ1-1; D gene uncertain. V gave up 5 bases and J gave up 1 base, with 8 bases separating them. The CDR3 consists of 13 residues. CDR1 is SEHNR, CDR2 FQNEAQ, per germline (reference sequence). CDR3 region: CASSPPGNTEAFF. The CDR3 DNA sequence: TGTGCCAGCAGCCCTCCGGGGAACACTGAAGCTTTCTTT.

This clone was seen just once. The chain combines TRBV12-5 with TRBJ1-2; perhaps TRBD1 as D (5 bases). CDR1 LGHNT and CDR2 FRNRAP come from the germline V gene. V shed 0 bases and J shed 4 bases, with 15 bases lying between them. The CDR3 has 16 residues. CDR3 nucleotides: TGTGCTAGTGGTTTGGTACAGAGACAGAACAGCTATGGCTACACCTTC. It translates to CASGLVQRQNSYGYTF.

This clone has a handful of counts. This chain connects TRBV4-2 to TRBJ2-7; D is possibly TRBD1 (5 bases). Trimming left V 1 base short and J 1 base short, with 11 bases between. The CDR3 runs 15 residues. Germline V gives CDR1 LGHNA, CDR2 YNFKEQ. The chain's CDR3 is CASSQGQGESYEQYF. The CDR3 DNA reads as TGTGCCAGCAGCCAAGGGCAGGGCGAATCCTACGAGCAGTACTTC.

The rearrangement joins TRBV7-2 to TRBJ1-2; D remains ambiguous. The CDR3 consists of 13 residues. V was cut by 1 base and J by 2 bases, with 5 bases left in between. Germline loops: CDR1 SGHTA, CDR2 FQGNSA. CDR3 protein: CASSLGANYGYTF. For the CDR3, the DNA is TGTGCCAGCAGCTTAGGGGCCAACTATGGCTACACCTTC.

This CDR3 reads CASSTGTGATGELFF. Here the CDR3 DNA reads TGTGCCAGTAGCACCGGGACAGGGGCCACCGGGGAGCTGTTTTTT. The chain carries TRBV19 and TRBJ2-2, with TRBD1 matching 10 bases. The V gene's germline CDR1 is LNHDA and CDR2 SQIVND (reference sequence). Trimming took 6 bases from V and 4 from J; bases not matched to a gene: 5. The CDR3 sequence is 15 residues long.

The chain employs TRBV19 and TRBJ1-1; 7 bases align to TRBD1. The V gene's germline CDR1 is LNHDA and CDR2 SQIVND (reference sequence). This CDR3 region has 11 residues. J lost 10 bases, V lost 1 base, and 0 bases had no gene match. CDR3 bases: TGTGCCAGTAGTATAGGGACAGGAGCTTTCTTT. Translation: CASSIGTGAFF.